The rows below give T cell receptor beta chains drawn from one sample of a study of CD8 T cells in Susac syndrome. TCRdb re-derived calls from the immunoSEQ multiplex PCR reads in MiXCR, one entry per CDR3 protein. Seen here are under 200,000 distinct CDR3 sequences, around 94% observed once, and the top ten hold more than 0.12%. The sample comprised CD4+ T cells from PBMCs. The receptors shown here come from a human donor in good health. The CDR3 runs from the conserved cysteine through the conserved F or W. The D gene is left open where the match is weak. Clone size, where shown, is once, few, many, or a class for clones that have expanded.

v_call	d_call	clone_size	j_call	cdr3_aa	cdr3_nt
TRBV7-9	NA	NA	TRBJ1-6	CASGGSSSYNSPLHF	TGTGCAAGCGGCGGGTCCAGCTCCTATAATTCACCCCTCCACTTT
TRBV24-1	NA	NA	TRBJ1-5	CATSARGAGDSNQPQHF	TGTGCCACCAGTGCCCGAGGGGCAGGAGATAGCAATCAGCCCCAGCATTTT
TRBV6-2/TRBV6-3	NA	NA	TRBJ1-5	CASISREGGQPQHF	TGTGCCAGCATCTCTAGGGAGGGCGGGCAGCCCCAGCATTTT
TRBV20-1	TRBD2	NA	TRBJ2-1	CSARDRSGGEQFF	TGCAGTGCTAGAGATCGTAGCGGGGGGGAGCAGTTCTTC
TRBV30	NA	NA	TRBJ1-1	CAWTPKQGLNTEAFF	TGTGCCTGGACCCCCAAACAGGGTCTGAACACTGAAGCTTTCTTT
TRBV7-9	TRBD2	once	TRBJ2-3	CASSLASGGFTDTQYF	TGTGCCAGCAGCTTAGCTAGCGGGGGATTCACAGATACGCAGTATTTT
TRBV7-2	NA	NA	TRBJ2-6	CASSSPPEALTF	TGTGCCAGCAGCTCCCCCCCTGAGGCCCTGACTTTC
TRBV28	TRBD2	NA	TRBJ2-3	CASSTPIGLADTDTQYF	TGTGCCAGCAGTACCCCCATCGGACTAGCAGACACAGATACGCAGTATTTT
TRBV11-2	TRBD1	NA	TRBJ2-7	CASSSPGQGLNEQYF	TGTGCCAGCAGCTCGCCGGGACAGGGGCTGAACGAGCAGTACTTC
TRBV11-2	TRBD1	NA	TRBJ2-1	CASRGQGATSNEQFF	TGTGCCAGCAGGGGTCAGGGGGCTACCTCCAATGAGCAGTTCTTC
TRBV20-1	NA	NA	TRBJ2-3	CSAPPGTDTQYF	TGCAGTGCCCCCCCGGGCACAGATACGCAGTATTTT
TRBV3-1	NA	NA	TRBJ1-5	CASSQSDYSNQPQHF	TGTGCCAGCAGCCAATCAGATTATAGCAATCAGCCCCAGCATTTT
TRBV29-1	NA	few	TRBJ2-3	CSVGPGLGDTQYF	TGCAGCGTTGGCCCAGGACTGGGAGATACGCAGTATTTT
TRBV4-2	NA	NA	TRBJ1-1	CASSQGPGTEAFF	TGTGCCAGCAGCCAAGGACCTGGGACTGAAGCTTTCTTT
TRBV5-1	TRBD1	NA	TRBJ2-7	CASRYRTGTYEQYF	TGCGCCAGCAGGTATCGGACAGGTACCTACGAGCAGTACTTC
TRBV7-9	NA	NA	TRBJ2-1	CASSLVFNEQFF	TGTGCCAGCAGCTTAGTGTTCAATGAGCAGTTCTTC
TRBV20-1	TRBD2	NA	TRBJ2-7	CSARDQRGSDEQYF	TGCAGTGCTAGAGATCAGCGGGGTTCGGACGAGCAGTACTTC
TRBV2	NA	NA	TRBJ2-5	CASSAGSAARETQYF	TGTGCCAGCAGTGCTGGGTCGGCGGCCCGGGAGACCCAGTACTTC
TRBV18	NA	once	TRBJ2-2	CASSTSSGHTGELFF	TGTGCCAGCTCAACATCTTCAGGGCACACCGGGGAGCTGTTTTTT
TRBV29-1	TRBD2	once	TRBJ2-1	CSVDASGGKDNEQFF	TGCAGCGTTGATGCCAGCGGGGGGAAAGACAATGAGCAGTTCTTC
TRBV7-8	NA	NA	TRBJ1-6	CASSLALQPGVMSYNSPLHF	TGTGCCAGCAGCTTAGCGCTTCAACCAGGAGTCATGTCCTATAATTCACCCCTCCACTTT
TRBV7-3	NA	NA	TRBJ2-3	CASSLNPGRSTDTQYF	TGTGCCAGCAGCTTAAATCCTGGGAGGAGCACAGATACGCAGTATTTT
TRBV29-1	NA	NA	TRBJ2-5	CSVEPGQETQYF	TGCAGCGTTGAACCGGGACAAGAGACCCAGTACTTC
TRBV7-3	NA	NA	TRBJ2-5	CASSLTSGDQETQYF	TGTGCCAGCAGCTTAACGAGCGGTGATCAAGAGACCCAGTACTTC
TRBV10-3	NA	NA	TRBJ1-1	CAISDGLVPEAFF	TGTGCCATCAGTGACGGGCTGGTCCCTGAAGCTTTCTTT
TRBV7-2	NA	NA	TRBJ2-3	CASSLGQAQSTQYF	TGTGCCAGCAGCTTAGGTCAGGCACAAAGTACGCAGTATTTT
TRBV28	NA	few	TRBJ2-7	CASSSPPPYEQYF	TGTGCCAGCAGTTCGCCTCCTCCCTACGAGCAGTACTTC
TRBV7-2	NA	NA	TRBJ2-3	CASSLGVTAGADTQYF	TGTGCCAGCAGCTTAGGAGTCACGGCGGGTGCAGATACGCAGTATTTT
TRBV29-1	NA	NA	TRBJ2-3	CSVEAQTDTQYF	TGCAGCGTTGAAGCCCAAACAGATACGCAGTATTTT
TRBV29-1	NA	NA	TRBJ1-1	CSVERGGKTEAFF	TGCAGCGTTGAAAGAGGGGGAAAAACTGAAGCTTTCTTT
TRBV20-1	TRBD2	NA	TRBJ2-1	CSTQRDSTYNEQFF	TGCAGTACCCAGCGGGATAGTACCTACAATGAGCAGTTCTTC
TRBV25-1	NA	once	TRBJ1-2	CASSEHGHRPGYTF	TGTGCCAGCAGTGAACATGGACACCGCCCCGGCTACACCTTC
TRBV20-1	TRBD2	NA	TRBJ2-1	CSARDGTGTSSYNEQFF	TGCAGTGCTAGAGATGGCACCGGGACTAGCTCCTACAATGAGCAGTTCTTC
TRBV7-2	NA	NA	TRBJ2-7	CASSINRQDYEQYF	TGTGCCAGCAGCATAAACCGACAGGACTACGAGCAGTACTTC
TRBV3-1	NA	once	TRBJ1-1	CASSQVRTHQGTEAFF	TGTGCCAGCAGCCAAGTACGGACTCACCAGGGGACTGAAGCTTTCTTT
TRBV2	NA	NA	TRBJ1-6	CASSVGEYLNSPLHF	TGTGCCAGCAGTGTAGGGGAGTACCTTAATTCACCCCTCCACTTT
TRBV7-2	NA	NA	TRBJ2-1	CASSFWTPYNEQFF	TGTGCCAGCAGCTTCTGGACACCGTACAATGAGCAGTTCTTC
TRBV20-1	TRBD1	NA	TRBJ2-7	CSARGRDRANEQYF	TGCAGTGCTAGGGGTCGCGACAGGGCCAACGAGCAGTACTTC
TRBV24-1	NA	few	TRBJ2-7	CATYYRDSVYEQYF	TGTGCCACCTATTACCGGGACTCCGTCTACGAGCAGTACTTC
TRBV7-2	TRBD1	once	TRBJ2-6	CASSLALQGASGANVLTF	TGTGCCAGCAGCTTAGCGCTACAGGGGGCGTCTGGGGCCAACGTCCTGACTTTC
TRBV9	TRBD2	NA	TRBJ2-1	CASSVGRAGGGEQFF	TGTGCCAGCAGCGTCGGTCGAGCGGGGGGAGGGGAGCAGTTCTTC
TRBV3-1	NA	NA	TRBJ2-6	CASSHGTRANVLTF	TGTGCCAGCAGCCACGGTACTCGGGCCAACGTCCTGACTTTC
TRBV24-1	NA	NA	TRBJ2-1	CATSDSWTSSYNEQFF	TGTGCCACCAGTGACTCATGGACTTCCTCCTACAATGAGCAGTTCTTC
TRBV7-2	NA	NA	TRBJ2-2	CASSSWPGELFF	TGTGCCAGCAGCTCCTGGCCCGGGGAGCTGTTTTTT
TRBV2	NA	NA	TRBJ1-2	CASSEEGNYGYTF	TGTGCCAGCAGTGAGGAAGGGAACTATGGCTACACCTTC
TRBV20-1	TRBD2	NA	TRBJ2-3	CSAGSGVSTDTQYF	TGCAGTGCTGGGAGCGGGGTCAGCACAGATACGCAGTATTTT
TRBV7-2	NA	NA	TRBJ2-3	CASSFRSTSTDTQYF	TGTGCCAGCAGCTTTAGGTCCACAAGCACAGATACGCAGTATTTT
TRBV30	TRBD2	NA	TRBJ2-5	CAWRGRGRGARETQYF	TGTGCCTGGAGGGGCCGTGGGCGGGGGGCCCGGGAGACCCAGTACTTC